This TCR beta chain appears in the sequencing data of a study of cytomegalovirus exposure and HLA in healthy donors. In the study overall: T cells numbering about 200 million yielded approximately 100 million unique TCR beta sequences in an earlier analysis. Findings and limits, study-wide: The study listed about 150 cytomegalovirus-associated TCR beta chains.

In regard to this clone: Its specificity is unknown.

PCR used 60 Vbeta primers and 13 Jbeta primers. Some clones are missing from TCRdb's copy, which holds only in-frame ones; the method was immunoSEQ multiplex PCR. This sample yields about 200,000 clones, of which around nine tenths are seen a single time; around 0.34% belongs to the top ten. The germline V gene encodes CDR1 MNHEY and CDR2 SVGAGI. V shed 6 bases and J 5 bases; nucleotides not matched to a gene: 0. CDR3 length: 12 residues. The sequence was collected from a woman between 25 and 40 years old in good health and CMV-seronegative. The rearrangement links TRBV6-5 to TRBJ1-5, with 8 bases identical to TRBD1. Input material: PBMCs. The CDR3 protein is CASRQGDQPQHF. CDR3 sequence (DNA): TGTGCCAGCAGACAGGGGGATCAGCCCCAGCATTTT.